The source of this T cell receptor beta chain is a study of monozygotic twins with inflammatory bowel disease. This CDR3 is built from 15 residues. UMIs that had a 6-nucleotide sample barcode were put in using template switching. Using the 5' RACE reads, TCRdb records one entry per CDR3 protein without DNA. The listing records about 380,000 distinct CDR3 sequences. The receptor was derived from a human donor with ulcerative colitis or Crohn's disease, or a healthy co-twin of an affected twin (not recorded which). The sequenced sample consisted of blood. The chain recombines TRBV21-1 with TRBJ2-7; TCRdb selects TRBD2, and the lack of DNA leaves this call unchecked. TRBV21-1 corresponds to a pseudogene. CDR3 region: CASRKTGASPYEQYF.